This T cell receptor beta chain was profiled in a study of T cell responses to AZD1222 COVID-19 vaccine. Using immunoSEQ multiplex PCR, the repertoire was profiled, and TCRdb retains in-frame clones only, with some absent. The sample yields 150,000 or so clones, just over 90% seen once. Germline V gives CDR1 LGHDT, CDR2 YNNKEL (reference sequence). The CDR3 contains 14 residues. V lost 4 bases and J lost 5, with 11 bases in between. The V call is TRBV3-1 (or the pseudogene TRBV3-2), the J call TRBJ2-2; no clear D. The origin of this receptor is an adult in good health. The sample here was peripheral blood, taken on day 0 of AZD1222 vaccination. Here the CDR3 reads CASSLQGGTGELFF. For the CDR3, the DNA is TGTGCCAGCAGCCTCCAAGGTGGGACCGGGGAGCTGTTTTTT.